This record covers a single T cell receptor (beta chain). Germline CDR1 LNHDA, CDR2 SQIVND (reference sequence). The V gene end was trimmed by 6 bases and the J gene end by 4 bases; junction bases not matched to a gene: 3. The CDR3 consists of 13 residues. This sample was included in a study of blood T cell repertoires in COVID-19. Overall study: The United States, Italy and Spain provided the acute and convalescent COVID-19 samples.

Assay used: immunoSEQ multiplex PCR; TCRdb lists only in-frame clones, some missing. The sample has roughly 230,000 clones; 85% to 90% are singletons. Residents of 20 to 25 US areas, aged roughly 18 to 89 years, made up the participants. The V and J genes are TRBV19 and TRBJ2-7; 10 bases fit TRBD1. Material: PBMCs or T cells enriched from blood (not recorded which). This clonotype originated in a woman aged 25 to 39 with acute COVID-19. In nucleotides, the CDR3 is TGTGCCAGTAGCGGGACAGGGGAGTACGAGCAGTACTTC. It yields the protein CASSGTGEYEQYF.